This T cell receptor (beta chain) was captured by sequencing in a study of human T cells and chemical hapten exposure. For the study at large: Sensitizing treatment utilized 2% DPC over a 2 cm by 2 cm portion of upper inner arm skin.

Using its own MiXCR run on the RACE reads, TCRdb lists one record per CDR3 protein. The sample gives under 60,000 distinct CDR3 sequences, 11% of which show up once; under 2% is in the top ten. Time point specified: patch test 1, 2 weeks after DPC sensitization. Treatment defined: therapeutic diphenylcyclopropenone sensitization with weekly scalp DPC. The study extracted total RNA from unfractionated whole blood. This clonotype was counted between two and nine times. The junction departs from germline at one end; a sequencing error may be responsible. Sequencing was performed on whole blood, taken in connection with sensitization to the hapten diphenylcyclopropenone (DPC). The TCR originated in a middle-aged woman with alopecia areata. Some clones in this sample may be carry-over from other donors' samples.

The CDR3 DNA follows: TGTGCCAGCAGCTTAGAAAACGGGGGCTCCACCTTC. It specifies CASSLENGGSTF. The V call is TRBV7-9, the J call TRBJ1-2; D possibly corresponds to TRBD1 (6 bases). Germline V gives CDR1 SEHNR, CDR2 FQNEAQ (reference sequence). The CDR3 extends over 12 amino acids.